The 28 T cell receptor beta chains below come from one sample, sequenced in a study of PD-1 blockade in classical Hodgkin lymphoma. The protocol was immunoSEQ multiplex PCR, while the TCRdb copy is restricted to in-frame clones and leaves out a portion. The sample yields 25,000 to 35,000 clones, about two thirds seen once. Each patient's relapse followed autologous stem cell transplantation, and brentuximab vedotin exposure varied. This material consisted of peripheral blood mononuclear cells (PBMCs), taken before the second cycle of nivolumab. Source of these receptors: a human donor with classical Hodgkin lymphoma.

The chain has TRBV7-6 and TRBJ2-1; D possibly corresponds to TRBD1 (5 bases). The V and J ends lost 1 base and 6 bases respectively, with 16 bases between them. The CDR3 length is 16 residues. The germline V gene encodes CDR1 SGHVS and CDR2 FNYEAQ. The CDR3 protein is CASSLGSGLGLNEQFF. The CDR3 DNA is TGTGCCAGCAGCTTAGGCTCAGGGTTAGGCCTCAATGAGCAGTTCTTC.

The J gene is TRBJ2-2, the V gene TRBV5-1, with TRBD1 identical over 7 bases. The J segment lost 6 bases and the V segment lost 4 bases, leaving 9 bases of the junction unmatched. The CDR3 runs to 15 residues. Germline V gives CDR1 SGHRS, CDR2 YFSETQ. The CDR3 protein is CASSPTGAVSGELFF. CDR3 DNA sequence: TGCGCCAGCAGCCCCACAGGGGCGGTCTCCGGGGAGCTGTTTTTT.

The chain couples TRBV7-2 to TRBJ2-1; 8 bases line up with TRBD2. From germline, CDR1 is SGHTA and CDR2 FQGNSA. Trimming at V came to 5 bases and at J to 8 bases, leaving 5 bases not matched to a gene. The CDR3 consists of 13 residues. The CDR3 here is CASSLGLADEQFF. CDR3 in DNA: TGTGCCAGCAGCCTAGGACTAGCCGATGAGCAGTTCTTC.

Sample share makes this clone medium-sized. This chain connects TRBV6-1 to TRBJ1-1; tentatively, D is TRBD1 (6 bases). Trimming cost V 3 bases and J 4 bases, with 12 bases left between them. The germline V gene has CDR1 MNHNS and CDR2 SASEGT. This CDR3 is built from 14 residues. This CDR3 reads CASSERAGATEAFF. The DNA of the CDR3 is TGTGCCAGCAGTGAGAGGGCAGGGGCCACTGAAGCTTTCTTT.

The chain uses TRBV7-8 and TRBJ2-1, with no clear D. The CDR3 covers 16 residues. CDR1 and CDR2 (germline): SGHVS, FQNEAQ. With 3 bases removed from V and 2 bases from J, the gap between germline ends came to 14 bases. The CDR3 nucleotides are TGTGCCAGCAGCTTGATCGCGGTCGACCCCTACAATGAGCAGTTCTTC. This encodes CASSLIAVDPYNEQFF.

This clone is a singleton in its sample. This chain links TRBV18 with TRBJ1-4; D perhaps matches TRBD1 (5 bases). V was trimmed by 4 bases and J by 8 bases, leaving 11 bases between them. This CDR3 comprises 13 residues. Per the germline V gene, CDR1 is KGHSH and CDR2 is LQKENI. The CDR3 bases are TGTGCCAGCTCACTTCAGGGTGGGGAAAAACTGTTTTTT. The encoded protein is CASSLQGGEKLFF.

The chain combines TRBV2 with TRBJ2-5; TRBD1 might be the D (6 bases). The CDR3 covers 11 residues. V shed 9 bases and J shed 5 bases, with 10 bases lying between them. Germline CDR1 and CDR2: SNHLY and FYNNEI. CDR3 bases: TGTGCCAGTACAGGGATGGAGACCCAGTACTTC. Its protein product is CASTGMETQYF. Looking up the rest from reference TRBV2 and TRBJ2-5 gives the full variable domain: EPEVTQTPSHQVTQMGQEVILRCVPISNHLYFYWYRQILGQKVEFLVSFYNNEISEKSEIFDDQFSVERPDGSNFTLKIRSTKLEDSAMYFCASTGMETQYFGPGTRLLVL.

Written as DNA, the CDR3 is TGTGCCAGCAGCTTAGAAGGACTAGCGGGAGGGGAACAAGAGACCCAGTACTTC. This encodes CASSLEGLAGGEQETQYF. V usage is TRBV7-8 and J usage is TRBJ2-5; TRBD2 aligns across 15 bases. The CDR3 is made up of 18 amino acids. V gave up 1 base and J gave up 2 bases; unmatched junction bases: 5. In germline, CDR1 is SGHVS, CDR2 FQNEAQ. Complete variable domain (other parts from reference TRBV7-8 and TRBJ2-5): GAGVSQSPRYKVAKRGQDVALRCDPISGHVSLFWYQQALGQGPEFLTYFQNEAQLDKSGLPSDRFFAERPEGSVSTLKIQRTQQEDSAVYLCASSLEGLAGGEQETQYFGPGTRLLVL.

The V and J genes are TRBV25-1 and TRBJ1-5; TRBD1 matches at 7 bases. Germline V lookup: CDR1 MGHDK, CDR2 SYGVNS. Trimming cost V 3 bases and J 3 bases; bases outside gene matches: 2. The CDR3 loop spans 14 amino acids. The CDR3 loop reads CASSETGNNQPQHF. DNA of the CDR3: TGTGCCAGCAGTGAGACAGGGAACAATCAGCCCCAGCATTTT.

The genes are TRBV14 and TRBJ2-7; the match to TRBD2 covers 9 bases. Trimming took 0 bases from V and 1 from J; bases not matched to a gene: 1. CDR3 length: 15 residues. Germline V gene lookup returns CDR1 SGHDN and CDR2 FVKESK. This CDR3 reads CASSQELAGSYEQYF. The DNA of the CDR3 is TGTGCCAGCAGCCAAGAGCTAGCGGGGTCCTACGAGCAGTACTTC. The full variable domain, its missing parts supplied by reference TRBV14 and TRBJ2-7, is EAGVTQFPSHSVIEKGQTVTLRCDPISGHDNLYWYRRVMGKEIKFLLHFVKESKQDESGMPNNRFLAERTGGTYSTLKVQPAELEDSGVYFCASSQELAGSYEQYFGPGTRLTVT.

The chain employs TRBV30 and TRBJ2-3; unclear D gene. The CDR3 is 13 residues long. The germline V and J ends were trimmed by 0 bases and 8 bases, with 12 bases remaining between them. The V gene's germline CDR1 is GTSNPN and CDR2 SVGIG (reference sequence). The CDR3 loop is CAWSVPLGLTQYF. In DNA, the CDR3 is TGTGCCTGGAGTGTACCCCTAGGGCTTACGCAGTATTTT.

The chain joins TRBV7-6 to TRBJ2-6; no definite D call. Trimming took 4 bases from V and 2 from J, leaving 6 bases between them. CDR1 is SGHVS, CDR2 FNYEAQ, per germline. The CDR3 has 14 residues. CDR3 coding DNA: TGTGCCAGCAGCTCGCGAACTGGGGCCAACGTCCTGACTTTC. Its protein product is CASSSRTGANVLTF.

The V gene is TRBV7-2, the J gene TRBJ2-5; 11 bases are shared with TRBD2. The CDR3 contains 16 residues. Germline loops: CDR1 SGHTA, CDR2 FQGNSA. Trimming cost V 4 bases and J 5 bases; bases outside gene matches: 9. CDR3 loop: CASSYLAGGAMETQYF. CDR3 DNA sequence: TGTGCCAGCAGCTATTTAGCGGGAGGGGCGATGGAGACCCAGTACTTC.

The chain carries TRBV4-1 and TRBJ2-5; TRBD2 might be the D (6 bases). The CDR3 runs to 15 residues. The ends were cut back, 0 bases at V and 4 bases at J, with 12 bases in the middle. Germline CDR1 is MGHRA and CDR2 is YSYEKL. The CDR3 protein is CASSQERGTTETQYF. The DNA of the CDR3 is TGCGCCAGCAGCCAAGAGCGCGGGACGACAGAGACCCAGTACTTC.

The chain employs TRBV9 and TRBJ2-2, with TRBD1 identical over 9 bases. The CDR3 has 18 amino acids. The ends lost 0 bases at V and 5 bases at J; junction bases unmatched: 11. Germline V gene data show CDR1 as SGDLS and CDR2 as YYNGEE. CDR3 nucleotide sequence: TGTGCCAGCAGCGTAGGACTAAACAGGGGGCGCGGAACCGGGGAGCTGTTTTTT. It yields the protein CASSVGLNRGRGTGELFF.

This clone has only one observation. The J gene is TRBJ2-7, the V gene TRBV5-1; no clear D. The CDR3 is 12 residues long. Germline CDR1 SGHRS, CDR2 YFSETQ. Deletions cut 2 bases from V and 3 bases from J, with 6 bases between. The CDR3 DNA reads as TGCGCCAGCAGCTTTTACGGCTACGAGCAGTACTTC. It encodes CASSFYGYEQYF.

CDR3 DNA: TGTGCCAGCAGCTTCCGGGACAGGGGCACCGAAGCTTTCTTT. Amino acid sequence: CASSFRDRGTEAFF. The genes are TRBV7-2 and TRBJ1-1; 10 bases align to TRBD1. Germline-derived CDR1 and CDR2 are SGHTA and FQGNSA. The CDR3 is made up of 14 amino acids. V gave up 3 bases and J gave up 8 bases; unmatched junction bases: 6.

This chain links TRBV19 with TRBJ2-3; 12 bases align to TRBD1. V lost 3 bases to trimming and J lost 1 base; unmatched junction nucleotides: 11. Germline values: CDR1 LNHDA, CDR2 SQIVND (reference sequence). This CDR3 has 19 residues. In DNA form, the CDR3 reads TGTGCCAGTAGTATTAGGGGGGACAGGGGGCTATCGGGCACAGATACGCAGTATTTT. Its protein is CASSIRGDRGLSGTDTQYF.

This sequence joins TRBV18 and TRBJ2-3; 13 nucleotides line up with TRBD2. The CDR3 is made up of 18 amino acids. V shed 3 bases, J shed 3 bases, and the junction held 9 bases outside the gene matches. The V gene's germline CDR1 is KGHSH and CDR2 LQKENI. The CDR3 nucleotides read TGTGCCAGCTCACCCCGACTAGCGGGGGGCGGGAGGACAGATACGCAGTATTTT. The encoded protein is CASSPRLAGGGRTDTQYF.

The V and J genes are TRBV6-5 and TRBJ2-3, with a possible D match to TRBD2 (7 bases). CDR3 length: 15 amino acids. In germline, CDR1 is MNHEY, CDR2 SVGAGI. Trimming pared 7 bases from V and 0 bases from J, leaving 14 bases between. The chain's CDR3 is CASTSAGASTDTQYF. The CDR3 nucleotides read TGTGCCAGCACATCTGCGGGGGCGAGCACAGATACGCAGTATTTT.

This clone has a handful of counts. V usage is TRBV4-2 and J usage is TRBJ1-5; D remains unclear. Germline assignment: CDR1 LGHNA and CDR2 YNFKEQ. This CDR3 has 13 residues. The V gene lost 3 bases and the J gene lost 0 bases, with 3 bases spanning the gap. As DNA, the CDR3 is TGTGCCAGCAGCCAGGCTAGCAATCAGCCCCAGCATTTT. It translates to CASSQASNQPQHF.

This clone was counted once. The chain employs TRBV7-8 and TRBJ1-2; 7 bases agree with TRBD1. Germline CDR1 is SGHVS and CDR2 is FQNEAQ. The ends lost 4 bases at V and 3 bases at J; junction bases unmatched: 8. The CDR3 totals 15 residues. CDR3 sequence reads: CASSYGQGGDYGYTF. CDR3 in DNA: TGTGCCAGCAGCTACGGCCAGGGGGGGGACTATGGCTACACCTTC.

About this clone itself: The same CDR3 is also encoded by other DNA sequences in this sample. The chain carries TRBV29-1 and TRBJ2-3; no clear D. The V gene's germline CDR1 is SQVTM and CDR2 ANQGSEA. V lost 3 bases, J lost 3 bases, and 7 bases lay in between. This CDR3 spans 12 amino acids. CDR3 protein: CSVEDGTDTQYF. CDR3 nucleotides: TGCAGCGTTGAGGACGGAACAGATACGCAGTATTTT.

The chain recombines TRBV2 with TRBJ1-5, with 7 bases fitting TRBD1. After removal of 5 bases from V and 3 bases from J, the junction contained 4 bases not matched to a gene. The germline gives CDR1 SNHLY, CDR2 FYNNEI. The CDR3 covers 14 residues. CDR3 sequence reads: CASSMTGPNQPQHF. CDR3 nucleotides: TGTGCCAGCAGTATGACAGGGCCCAATCAGCCCCAGCATTTT.

CDR3 residues: CASSLAHGQGATEAFF. In nucleotides, the CDR3 is TGTGCCAGCAGCTTAGCCCATGGACAGGGAGCCACTGAAGCTTTCTTT. V gene TRBV7-2 combines with J gene TRBJ1-1, with 8 bases lining up with TRBD1. Per the germline V gene, CDR1 is SGHTA and CDR2 is FQGNSA. There are 16 residues in the CDR3. Germline trimming cut 0 bases from V and 4 bases from J; bases unmatched to any gene: 7.

The chain uses TRBV14 and TRBJ1-1; 7 nucleotides line up with TRBD1. With V trimmed by 6 bases and J by 4 bases, 8 bases remained unmatched. This CDR3 is 14 amino acids long. Germline-derived CDR1 and CDR2 are SGHDN and FVKESK. In DNA, the CDR3 is TGTGCCAGCAGGCGTGGGACAGAACTCACTGAAGCTTTCTTT. Protein product: CASRRGTELTEAFF.

The V and J genes are TRBV6-6 and TRBJ2-7; possible D gene TRBD2, 6 bases. There are 14 residues in the CDR3. Trimming shortened V by 7 bases and J by 2 bases, and 15 bases separated the two germline ends. Germline V CDR1 and CDR2: MNHNY, SVGAGI (reference sequence). The CDR3 here is CASTEGLPTYEQYF. In nucleotides, the CDR3 is TGTGCCAGCACCGAGGGACTGCCCACCTACGAGCAGTACTTC.

There are a few counts of this clone. The chain employs TRBV7-2 and TRBJ1-5; possibly TRBD1 for D (5 bases). Per the germline V gene, CDR1 is SGHTA and CDR2 is FQGNSA. This CDR3 spans 15 amino acids. The V and J ends lost 3 bases and 5 bases respectively, with 14 bases between them. CDR3 sequence reads: CASSFRSGSDQPQHF. CDR3 nucleotides: TGTGCCAGCAGCTTTAGGTCAGGGTCGGATCAGCCCCAGCATTTT.